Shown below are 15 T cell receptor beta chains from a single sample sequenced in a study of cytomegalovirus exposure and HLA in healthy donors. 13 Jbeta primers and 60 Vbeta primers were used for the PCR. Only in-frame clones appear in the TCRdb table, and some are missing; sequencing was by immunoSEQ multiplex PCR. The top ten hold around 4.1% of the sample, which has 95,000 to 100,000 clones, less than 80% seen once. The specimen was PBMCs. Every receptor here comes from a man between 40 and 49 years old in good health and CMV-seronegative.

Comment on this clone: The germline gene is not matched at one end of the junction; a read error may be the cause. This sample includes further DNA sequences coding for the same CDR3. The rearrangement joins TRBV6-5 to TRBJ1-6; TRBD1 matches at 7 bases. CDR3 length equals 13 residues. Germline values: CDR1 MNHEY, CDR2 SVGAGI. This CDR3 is CASSGTDNSPLHF. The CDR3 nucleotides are TGTGCCAGCTCAGGGACAGATAATTCCCCCCTCCACTTT.

The CDR3 DNA follows: TGTGCCAGCAGCTTAGGAGGCGGGGGGCCGGAGCAGTACTTC. Translation: CASSLGGGGPEQYF. The gene calls are TRBV7-9 and TRBJ2-7, with 8 bases identical to TRBD2. With 1 base clipped from V and 7 bases from J, the junction kept 6 bases outside the gene matches. CDR1 is SEHNR and CDR2 is FQNEAQ in the germline V gene (reference sequence). The CDR3 runs 14 residues.

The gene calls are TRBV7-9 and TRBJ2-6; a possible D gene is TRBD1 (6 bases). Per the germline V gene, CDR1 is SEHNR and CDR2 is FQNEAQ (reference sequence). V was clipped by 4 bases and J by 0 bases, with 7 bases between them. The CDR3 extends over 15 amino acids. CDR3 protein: CASSSTGSGANVLTF. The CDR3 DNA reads TGTGCCAGCAGCTCGACAGGCTCTGGGGCCAACGTCCTGACTTTC.

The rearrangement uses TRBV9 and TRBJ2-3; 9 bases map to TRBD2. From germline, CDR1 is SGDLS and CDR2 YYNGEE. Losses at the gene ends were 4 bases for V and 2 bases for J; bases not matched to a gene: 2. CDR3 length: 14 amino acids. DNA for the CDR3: TGTGCCAGCAGCTTAGCGGGGGTCACAGATACGCAGTATTTT. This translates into CASSLAGVTDTQYF. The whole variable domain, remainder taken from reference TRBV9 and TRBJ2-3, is DSGVTQTPKHLITATGQRVTLRCSPRSGDLSVYWYQQSLDQGLQFLIQYYNGEERAKGNILERFSAQQFPDLHSELNLSSLELGDSALYFCASSLAGVTDTQYFGPGTRLTVL.

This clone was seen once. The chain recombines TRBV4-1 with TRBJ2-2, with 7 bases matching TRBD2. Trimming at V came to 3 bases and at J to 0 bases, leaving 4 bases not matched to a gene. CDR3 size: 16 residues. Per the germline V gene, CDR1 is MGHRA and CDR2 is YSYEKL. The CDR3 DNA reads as TGCGCCAGCAGCCAGGGGGGGGAATCGAACACCGGGGAGCTGTTTTTT. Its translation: CASSQGGESNTGELFF.

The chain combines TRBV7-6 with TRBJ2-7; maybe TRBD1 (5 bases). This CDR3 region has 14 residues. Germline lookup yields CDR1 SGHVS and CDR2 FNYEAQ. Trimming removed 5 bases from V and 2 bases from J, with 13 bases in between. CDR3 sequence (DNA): TGTGCCAGCAGCCCCCAGGGTACCCCCTACGAGCAGTACGTC. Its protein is CASSPQGTPYEQYV.

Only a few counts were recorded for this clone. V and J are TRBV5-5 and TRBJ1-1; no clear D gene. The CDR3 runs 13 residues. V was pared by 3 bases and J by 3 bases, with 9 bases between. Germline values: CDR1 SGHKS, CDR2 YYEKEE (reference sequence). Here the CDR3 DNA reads TGTGCCAGCAGCTCCTTAATCTACACTGAAGCTTTCTTT. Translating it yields CASSSLIYTEAFF.

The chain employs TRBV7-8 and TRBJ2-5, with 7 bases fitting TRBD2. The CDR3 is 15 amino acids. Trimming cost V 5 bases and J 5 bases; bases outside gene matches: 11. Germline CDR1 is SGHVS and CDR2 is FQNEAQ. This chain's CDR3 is CASSPLSGATETQYF. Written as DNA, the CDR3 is TGTGCCAGCAGCCCCTTAAGCGGGGCCACGGAGACCCAGTACTTC.

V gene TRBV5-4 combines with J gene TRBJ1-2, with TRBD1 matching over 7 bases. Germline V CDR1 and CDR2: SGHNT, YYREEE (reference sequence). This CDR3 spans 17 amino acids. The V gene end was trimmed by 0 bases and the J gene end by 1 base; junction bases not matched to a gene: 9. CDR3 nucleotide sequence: TGTGCCAGCAGCTTGGATGGACAGGCCCCCTTTAACTATGGCTACACCTTC. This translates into CASSLDGQAPFNYGYTF.

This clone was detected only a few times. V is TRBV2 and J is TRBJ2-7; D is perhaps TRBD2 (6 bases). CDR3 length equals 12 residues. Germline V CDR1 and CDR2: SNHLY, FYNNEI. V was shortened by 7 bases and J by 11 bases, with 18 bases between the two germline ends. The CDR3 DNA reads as TGTGCCAGCACCGCGGGGACCCCGGGCAAGTACTTC. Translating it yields CASTAGTPGKYF.

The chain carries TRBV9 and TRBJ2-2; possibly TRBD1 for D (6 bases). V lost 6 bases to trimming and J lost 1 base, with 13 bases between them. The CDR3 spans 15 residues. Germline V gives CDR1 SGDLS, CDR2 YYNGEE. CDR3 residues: CASTTGSVNTGELFF. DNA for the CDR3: TGTGCCAGCACTACAGGGTCCGTGAACACCGGGGAGCTGTTTTTT.

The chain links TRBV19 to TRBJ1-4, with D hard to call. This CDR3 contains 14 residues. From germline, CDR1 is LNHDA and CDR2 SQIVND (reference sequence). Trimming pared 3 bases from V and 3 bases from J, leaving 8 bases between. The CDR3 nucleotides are TGTGCCAGTAGTATCTATGGGCCTAATGAAAAACTGTTTTTT. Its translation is CASSIYGPNEKLFF.

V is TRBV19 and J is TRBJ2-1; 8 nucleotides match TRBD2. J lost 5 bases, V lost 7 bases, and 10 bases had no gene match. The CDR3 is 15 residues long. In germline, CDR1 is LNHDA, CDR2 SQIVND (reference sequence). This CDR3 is CASNRSGGSDNEQFF. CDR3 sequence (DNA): TGTGCCAGTAACCGGAGCGGGGGCAGTGACAATGAGCAGTTCTTC.

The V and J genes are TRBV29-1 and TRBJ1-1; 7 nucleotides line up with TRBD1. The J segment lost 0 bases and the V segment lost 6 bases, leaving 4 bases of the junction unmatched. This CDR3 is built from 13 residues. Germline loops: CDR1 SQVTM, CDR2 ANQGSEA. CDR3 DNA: TGCAGCGTGTTCGGACAGGTGAACACTGAAGCTTTCTTT. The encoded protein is CSVFGQVNTEAFF.

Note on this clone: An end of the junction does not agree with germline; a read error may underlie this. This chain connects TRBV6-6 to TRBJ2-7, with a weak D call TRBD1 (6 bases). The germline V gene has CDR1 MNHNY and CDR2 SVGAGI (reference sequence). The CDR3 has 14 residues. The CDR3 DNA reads TGTGCCAGCAGTTGGGACAAGGTCTCCAACGAGCAGTACTTC. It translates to CASSWDKVSNEQYF.